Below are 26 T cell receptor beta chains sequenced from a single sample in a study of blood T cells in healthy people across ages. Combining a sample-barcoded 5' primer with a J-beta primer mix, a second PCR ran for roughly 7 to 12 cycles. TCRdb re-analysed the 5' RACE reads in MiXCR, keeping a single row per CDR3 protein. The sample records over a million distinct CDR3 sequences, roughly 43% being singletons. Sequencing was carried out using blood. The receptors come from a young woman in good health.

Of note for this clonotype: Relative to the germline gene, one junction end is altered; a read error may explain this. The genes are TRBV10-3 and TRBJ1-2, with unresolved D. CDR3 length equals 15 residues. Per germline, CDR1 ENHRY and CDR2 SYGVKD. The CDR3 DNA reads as TGTGCCACCAGTGAAAGGCAGGAAGCTAACTATGGCTACACCTTC. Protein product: CATSERQEANYGYTF.

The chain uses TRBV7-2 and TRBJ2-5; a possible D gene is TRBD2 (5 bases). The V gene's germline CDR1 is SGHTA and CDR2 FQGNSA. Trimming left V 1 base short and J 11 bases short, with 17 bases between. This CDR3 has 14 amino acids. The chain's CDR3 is CASSLDRGWNEQYF. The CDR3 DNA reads TGTGCCAGCAGCTTAGACCGGGGTTGGAATGAGCAGTACTTC.

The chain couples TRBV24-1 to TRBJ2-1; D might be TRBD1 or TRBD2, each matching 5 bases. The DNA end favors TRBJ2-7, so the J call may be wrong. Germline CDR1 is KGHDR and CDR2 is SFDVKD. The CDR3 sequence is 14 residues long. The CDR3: CATRGPSSYNEQYF. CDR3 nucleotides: TGTGCCACCAGGGGACCGAGCTCCTACAATGAGCAGTACTTC.

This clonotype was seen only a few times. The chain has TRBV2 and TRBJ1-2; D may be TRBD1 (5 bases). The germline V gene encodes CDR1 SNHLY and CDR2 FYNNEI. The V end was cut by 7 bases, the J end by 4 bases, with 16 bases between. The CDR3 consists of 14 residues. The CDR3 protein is CASTPTGSIYGYTF. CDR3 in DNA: TGTGCCAGCACCCCTACAGGCTCGATCTATGGCTACACCTTC.

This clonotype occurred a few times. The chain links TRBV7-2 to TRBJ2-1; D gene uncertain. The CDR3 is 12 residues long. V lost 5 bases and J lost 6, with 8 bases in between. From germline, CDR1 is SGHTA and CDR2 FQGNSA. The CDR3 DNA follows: TGTGCCAGCAGCCCTCCGTTCAATGAGCAGTTCTTC. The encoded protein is CASSPPFNEQFF.

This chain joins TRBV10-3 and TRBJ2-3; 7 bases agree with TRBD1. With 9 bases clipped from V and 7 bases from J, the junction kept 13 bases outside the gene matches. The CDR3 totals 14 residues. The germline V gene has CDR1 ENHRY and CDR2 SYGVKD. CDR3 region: CAMKGTGEWNTQYF. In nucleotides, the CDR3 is TGTGCCATGAAAGGTACAGGGGAGTGGAATACGCAGTATTTT.

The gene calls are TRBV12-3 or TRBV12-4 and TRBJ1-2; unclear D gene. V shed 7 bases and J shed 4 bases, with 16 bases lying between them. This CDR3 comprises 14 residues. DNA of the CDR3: TGTGCCAGCAACCTGGACCTTGGCCCCTATGGCTACACCTTC. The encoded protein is CASNLDLGPYGYTF.

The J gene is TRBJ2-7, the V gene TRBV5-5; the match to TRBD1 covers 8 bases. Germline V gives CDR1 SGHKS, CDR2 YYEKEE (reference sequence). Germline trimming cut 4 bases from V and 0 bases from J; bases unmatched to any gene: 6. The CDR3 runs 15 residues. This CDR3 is CASSEGQAISYEQYF. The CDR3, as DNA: TGTGCCAGCAGCGAGGGACAGGCAATCTCCTACGAGCAGTACTTC. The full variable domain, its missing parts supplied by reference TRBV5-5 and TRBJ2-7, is DAGVTQSPTHLIKTRGQQVTLRCSPISGHKSVSWYQQVLGQGPQFIFQYYEKEERGRGNFPDRFSARQFPNYSSELNVNALLLGDSALYLCASSEGQAISYEQYFGPGTRLTVT.

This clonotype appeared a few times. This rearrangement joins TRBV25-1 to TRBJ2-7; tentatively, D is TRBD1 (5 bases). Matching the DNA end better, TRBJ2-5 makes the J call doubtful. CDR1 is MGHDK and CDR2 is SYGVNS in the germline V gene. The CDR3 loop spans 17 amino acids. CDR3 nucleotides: TGTGCCAGCAGTGAATTGGCAGGGCTGGCGCAAAGCGAGACCCAGTACTTC. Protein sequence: CASSELAGLAQSETQYF.

The CDR3 DNA is TGCAGTGCTAGAGGGGAGGGCTCTGGCTACACCTTC. This translates into CSARGEGSGYTF. The V and J genes are TRBV20-1 and TRBJ1-2; D is ambiguous. Deletions cut 1 base from V and 7 bases from J, with 10 bases between. This CDR3 region has 12 residues. The germline V gene encodes CDR1 DFQATT and CDR2 SNEGSKA (reference sequence).

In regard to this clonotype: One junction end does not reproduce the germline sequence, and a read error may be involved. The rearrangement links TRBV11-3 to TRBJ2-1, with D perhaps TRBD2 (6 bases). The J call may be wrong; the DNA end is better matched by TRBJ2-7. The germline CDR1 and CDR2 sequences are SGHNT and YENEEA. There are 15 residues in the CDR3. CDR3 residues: CASSIDGGSYNEQYF. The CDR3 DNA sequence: TGTGCCAGCAGCATAGATGGGGGGTCCTACAATGAGCAGTACTTC.

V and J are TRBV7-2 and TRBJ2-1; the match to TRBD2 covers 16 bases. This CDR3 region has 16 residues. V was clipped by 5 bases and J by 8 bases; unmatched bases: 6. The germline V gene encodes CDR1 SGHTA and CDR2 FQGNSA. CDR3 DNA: TGTGCCAGCAGCCCGGGACTAGCGGGAGGGATTCATGAGCAGTTCTTC. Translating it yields CASSPGLAGGIHEQFF.

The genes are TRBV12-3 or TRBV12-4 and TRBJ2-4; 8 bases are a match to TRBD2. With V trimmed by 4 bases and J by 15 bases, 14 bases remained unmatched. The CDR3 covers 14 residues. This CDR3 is CASSSPSGPYERYF. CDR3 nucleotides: TGTGCCAGCAGTTCCCCTAGCGGGCCTTACGAGCGGTACTTC.

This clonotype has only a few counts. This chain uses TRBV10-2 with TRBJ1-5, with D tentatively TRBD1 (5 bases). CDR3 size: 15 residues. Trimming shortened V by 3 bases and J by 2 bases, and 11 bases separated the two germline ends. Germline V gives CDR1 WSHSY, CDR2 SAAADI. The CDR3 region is CASSDSGEGNQPQHF. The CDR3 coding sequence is TGCGCCAGCAGTGACTCGGGGGAGGGCAATCAGCCCCAGCATTTT.

The CDR3 is CASTGLTWTNTDTQYF. CDR3 DNA: TGTGCCAGCACCGGACTGACATGGACTAACACAGATACGCAGTATTTT. The chain couples TRBV6-2 or TRBV6-3 to TRBJ2-3, with a weak D call TRBD2 (6 bases). Germline CDR1 reads MNHEY; CDR2 reads SVGEGT. V was pared by 7 bases and J by 2 bases, with 19 bases between. The CDR3 consists of 16 residues.

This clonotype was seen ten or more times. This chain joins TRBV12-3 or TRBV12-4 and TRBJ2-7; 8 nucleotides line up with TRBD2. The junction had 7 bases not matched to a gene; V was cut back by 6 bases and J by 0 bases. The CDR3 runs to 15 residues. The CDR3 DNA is TGTGCCAGCAGCCTCTCCGGGACTAGCTCCTACGAGCAGTACTTC. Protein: CASSLSGTSSYEQYF.

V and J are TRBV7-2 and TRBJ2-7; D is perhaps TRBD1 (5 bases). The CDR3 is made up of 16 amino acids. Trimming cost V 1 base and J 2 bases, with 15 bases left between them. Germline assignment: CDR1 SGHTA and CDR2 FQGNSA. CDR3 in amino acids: CASSLGPVTVTYEQYF. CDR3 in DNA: TGTGCCAGCAGCTTAGGCCCCGTGACAGTAACCTACGAGCAGTACTTC.

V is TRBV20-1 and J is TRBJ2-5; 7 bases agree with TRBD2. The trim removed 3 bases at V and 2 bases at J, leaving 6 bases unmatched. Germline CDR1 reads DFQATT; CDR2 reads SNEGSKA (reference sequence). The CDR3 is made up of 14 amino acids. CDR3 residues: CSASGGGLQETQYF. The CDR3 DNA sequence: TGCAGTGCTAGTGGCGGGGGACTTCAAGAGACCCAGTACTTC.

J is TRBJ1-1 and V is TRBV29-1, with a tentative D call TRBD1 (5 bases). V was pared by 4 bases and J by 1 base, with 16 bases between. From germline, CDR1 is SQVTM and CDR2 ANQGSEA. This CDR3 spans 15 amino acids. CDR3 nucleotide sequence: TGCAGCGTTGGAGGGACCCTGGGAACGAACACTGAAGCTTTCTTT. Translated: CSVGGTLGTNTEAFF.

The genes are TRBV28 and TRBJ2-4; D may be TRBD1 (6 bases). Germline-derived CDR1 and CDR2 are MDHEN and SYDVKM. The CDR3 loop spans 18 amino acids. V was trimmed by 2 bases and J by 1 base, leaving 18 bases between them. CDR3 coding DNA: TGTGCCAGCAGTTTACCGTCCAGGGGCCCATCCGCCAAAAACATTCAGTACTTC. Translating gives CASSLPSRGPSAKNIQYF.

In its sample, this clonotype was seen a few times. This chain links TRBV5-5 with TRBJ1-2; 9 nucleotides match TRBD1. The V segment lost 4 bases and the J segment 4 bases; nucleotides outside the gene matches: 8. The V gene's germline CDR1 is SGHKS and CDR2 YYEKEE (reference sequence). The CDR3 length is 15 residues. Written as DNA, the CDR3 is TGTGCCAGCAGCACGGGACAGGGCCGTCTCTATGGCTACACCTTC. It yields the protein CASSTGQGRLYGYTF.

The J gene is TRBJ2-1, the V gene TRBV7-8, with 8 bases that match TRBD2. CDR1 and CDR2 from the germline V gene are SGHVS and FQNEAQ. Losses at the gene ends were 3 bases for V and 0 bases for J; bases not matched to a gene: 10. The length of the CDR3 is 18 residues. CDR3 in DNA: TGTGCCAGCAGCTTTGCGGTAGCGGGACGATACTCCTACAATGAGCAGTTCTTC. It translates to CASSFAVAGRYSYNEQFF. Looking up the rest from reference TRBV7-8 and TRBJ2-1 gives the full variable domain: GAGVSQSPRYKVAKRGQDVALRCDPISGHVSLFWYQQALGQGPEFLTYFQNEAQLDKSGLPSDRFFAERPEGSVSTLKIQRTQQEDSAVYLCASSFAVAGRYSYNEQFFGPGTRLTVL.

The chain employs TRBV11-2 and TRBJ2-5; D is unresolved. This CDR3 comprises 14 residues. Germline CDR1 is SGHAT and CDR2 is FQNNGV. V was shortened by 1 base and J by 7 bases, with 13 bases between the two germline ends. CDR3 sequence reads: CASSLGTGEGTQYF. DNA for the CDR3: TGTGCCAGCAGCTTAGGCACCGGAGAAGGGACCCAGTACTTC.

The CDR3, as DNA: TGTGCCAGCAGCGCCGGACAGGCCGAGCAGTACTTC. It codes for CASSAGQAEQYF. The chain employs TRBV9 and TRBJ2-4, with TRBD1 identical over 7 bases. The J call may be incorrect, as the DNA end agrees better with TRBJ2-7. The V gene's germline CDR1 is SGDLS and CDR2 YYNGEE. This CDR3 comprises 12 residues.

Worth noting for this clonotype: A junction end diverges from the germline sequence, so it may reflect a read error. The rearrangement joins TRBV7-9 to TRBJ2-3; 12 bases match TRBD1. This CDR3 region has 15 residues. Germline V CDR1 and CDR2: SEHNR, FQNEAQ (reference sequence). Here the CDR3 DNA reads TGTGCCAACAGCAAGGGACAGGGGGCTGTAGATACGCAGTATTTT. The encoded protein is CANSKGQGAVDTQYF.

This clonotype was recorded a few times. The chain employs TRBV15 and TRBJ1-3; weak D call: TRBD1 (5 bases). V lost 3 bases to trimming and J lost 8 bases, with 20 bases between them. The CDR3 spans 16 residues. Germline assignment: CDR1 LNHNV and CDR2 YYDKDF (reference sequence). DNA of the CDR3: TGTGCCACCAGCAGGGCCCTACCGCAGGGCCGTCACACCATATATTTT. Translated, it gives CATSRALPQGRHTIYF.